These 23 T cell receptor beta chains were all obtained from the same sample, sequenced in a study of T cells in Graves' hyperthyroidism and ophthalmopathy. The source material, RNA transcripts, was used to amplify TCR beta CDR3 regions. With the HTBI primer set, the TCR CDR3 went through a first round of RT-PCR. A single record per CDR3 protein comes from TCRdb applying MiXCR to the multiplex PCR reads. The repertoire holds some 620,000 distinct CDR3 sequences, with 16% as singletons. Sequences were obtained from blood. The source of these receptors is a woman in her 30s with Graves' hyperthyroidism.

This chain connects TRBV7-3 to TRBJ2-7; either TRBD1 or TRBD2 may fit D (5 bases each). Germline lookup yields CDR1 SGHTA and CDR2 FQGTGA. The ends were cut back, 1 base at V and 2 bases at J, with 9 bases in the middle. The CDR3 consists of 14 residues. This chain's CDR3 is CASSLSEGPYEQYF. CDR3 DNA sequence: TGTGCCAGCAGCTTAAGCGAGGGGCCCTACGAGCAGTACTTC. Variable domain in full (rest from reference TRBV7-3 and TRBJ2-7): GAGVSQTPSNKVTEKGKYVELRCDPISGHTALYWYRQSLGQGPEFLIYFQGTGAADDSGLPNDRFFAVRPEGSVSTLKIQRTERGDSAVYLCASSLSEGPYEQYFGPGTRLTVT.

In its sample, this clonotype was seen many times. This chain uses TRBV28 with TRBJ1-6; D is unresolved. CDR3 length: 13 residues. V lost 7 bases and J lost 6, with 10 bases in between. Germline V gives CDR1 MDHEN, CDR2 SYDVKM. CDR3 nucleotide sequence: TGTGCCAGCAAAACAGAGAGTAATTCACCCCTCCACTTT. It codes for CASKTESNSPLHF.

This clonotype occurred once. The chain has TRBV7-2 and TRBJ2-7; D perhaps matches TRBD2 (6 bases). Per the germline V gene, CDR1 is SGHTA and CDR2 is FQGNSA. Trimming took off 5 bases at V and 3 bases at J, with 17 bases between the two ends. The CDR3 extends over 15 amino acids. CDR3 DNA: TGTGCCAGCAGCCCAACCGGGACTTTAAGCTACGAGCAGTACTTC. It encodes CASSPTGTLSYEQYF. Together with reference TRBV7-2 and TRBJ2-7, the CDR3 gives the full variable domain: GAGVSQSPSNKVTEKGKDVELRCDPISGHTALYWYRQSLGQGLEFLIYFQGNSAPDKSGLPSDRFSAERTGGSVSTLTIQRTQQEDSAVYLCASSPTGTLSYEQYFGPGTRLTVT.

In this sample, this clonotype turned up many times. The rearrangement links TRBV13 to TRBJ2-7; D is ambiguous. Germline lookup yields CDR1 PRHDT and CDR2 FYEKMQ (reference sequence). CDR3 length: 16 amino acids. The germline V and J ends were trimmed by 0 bases and 2 bases, with 14 bases remaining between them. CDR3 sequence: CASSLGQGQAPYEQYF. The CDR3 bases are TGTGCCAGCAGCTTAGGCCAAGGGCAGGCTCCCTACGAGCAGTACTTC.

V and J are TRBV28 and TRBJ2-3, with 12 bases lining up with TRBD2. The CDR3 is made up of 18 amino acids. Germline lookup yields CDR1 MDHEN and CDR2 SYDVKM. V dropped 3 bases and J dropped 4; count of bases not matched to a gene: 11. The CDR3 coding sequence is TGTGCCAGCAGTTTTCTCCTAGCGGGAGGGCATGGTCCAGATACGCAGTATTTT. Translated, it gives CASSFLLAGGHGPDTQYF.

This clonotype was counted ten times or more. The CDR3 region is CATSRDRTGRADTQYF. CDR3 sequence (DNA): TGTGCCACCAGCAGAGATAGGACGGGTCGCGCAGATACGCAGTATTTT. The chain combines TRBV15 with TRBJ2-3; D unresolved. CDR3 size: 16 residues. Trimming removed 0 bases at V and 4 bases at J, with 14 bases between. The germline gives CDR1 LNHNV, CDR2 YYDKDF (reference sequence).

Many counts were recorded for this clonotype. The chain employs TRBV6-5 and TRBJ2-3; D unresolved. The CDR3 is 14 amino acids. The V end was cut by 2 bases, the J end by 6 bases, with 12 bases between. Germline V CDR1 and CDR2: MNHEY, SVGAGI. The CDR3 nucleotides read TGTGCCAGCAGTTACCGGGCCCCACGGGATACGCAGTATTTT. This codes for CASSYRAPRDTQYF.

The sample holds many counts of this clonotype. The rearrangement links TRBV28 to TRBJ2-7; D is ambiguous. The CDR3 is 15 amino acids. In germline, CDR1 is MDHEN, CDR2 SYDVKM. V was pared by 10 bases and J by 0 bases, with 19 bases between. As DNA, the CDR3 is TGTGCCACCCTGATTCAAGGTCCCCTCTCCTACGAGCAGTACTTC. Protein product: CATLIQGPLSYEQYF.

This clonotype was observed at least ten times. V and J are TRBV11-2 and TRBJ2-5, with unresolved D. Trimming removed 5 bases at V and 2 bases at J, with 21 bases between. Germline V gives CDR1 SGHAT, CDR2 FQNNGV. This CDR3 contains 17 residues. In DNA, the CDR3 is TGTGCCAGCAGCCCGTTTTTGAAAGCAGTAACACAAGAGACCCAGTACTTC. It encodes CASSPFLKAVTQETQYF.

This rearrangement joins TRBV10-1 to TRBJ2-7, with 9 bases identical to TRBD1. Germline V gene sequence: CDR1 WNHNN, CDR2 SYGVQD (reference sequence). J lost 6 bases, V lost 0 bases, and 6 bases had no gene match. The CDR3 runs 15 residues. Here the CDR3 reads CASSESGQGATEQYF. DNA for the CDR3: TGCGCCAGCAGTGAGTCGGGACAGGGAGCAACCGAGCAGTACTTC.

This clonotype has a count of ten or more. The chain links TRBV4-1 to TRBJ2-7, with 8 bases identical to TRBD2. CDR3 length: 15 amino acids. Per germline, CDR1 MGHRA and CDR2 YSYEKL. The V gene end was trimmed by 4 bases and the J gene end by 3 bases; junction bases not matched to a gene: 8. The CDR3 DNA reads as TGCGCCAGCAGCCGAGATGCCGGGACTAGCTACGAGCAGTACTTC. It specifies CASSRDAGTSYEQYF.

The rearrangement joins TRBV13 to TRBJ2-1; 11 nucleotides line up with TRBD2. The junction had 5 bases not matched to a gene; V was cut back by 4 bases and J by 6 bases. The germline V gene has CDR1 PRHDT and CDR2 FYEKMQ (reference sequence). There are 15 residues in the CDR3. The CDR3 sequence: CASSSGTSGPNEQFF. CDR3 DNA sequence: TGTGCCAGCAGCTCCGGGACTAGCGGTCCCAATGAGCAGTTCTTC.

Ten or more counts support this clonotype. This sequence joins TRBV10-1 and TRBJ2-3; 8 bases align to TRBD2. This CDR3 has 15 amino acids. Trimming cost V 4 bases and J 1 base; bases outside gene matches: 4. Per germline, CDR1 WNHNN and CDR2 SYGVQD (reference sequence). DNA for the CDR3: TGCGCCAGCAGTGTTACAGCGGGAGGCACAGATACGCAGTATTTT. It yields the protein CASSVTAGGTDTQYF.

This clonotype was observed a handful of times. The gene calls are TRBV7-2 and TRBJ2-1, with 11 bases fitting TRBD1. Germline V lookup: CDR1 SGHTA, CDR2 FQGNSA. V dropped 5 bases and J dropped 8; count of bases not matched to a gene: 5. The CDR3 loop spans 14 amino acids. CDR3 nucleotide sequence: TGTGCCAGCAGCAGAGGACAGGGGGCCGATGAGCAGTTCTTC. Translated: CASSRGQGADEQFF. The variable domain in full, completed from reference TRBV7-2 and TRBJ2-1, reads GAGVSQSPSNKVTEKGKDVELRCDPISGHTALYWYRQSLGQGLEFLIYFQGNSAPDKSGLPSDRFSAERTGGSVSTLTIQRTQQEDSAVYLCASSRGQGADEQFFGPGTRLTVL.

This chain uses TRBV9 with TRBJ2-1; maybe TRBD2 (6 bases). The CDR3 has 15 residues. Germline lookup yields CDR1 SGDLS and CDR2 YYNGEE. V was clipped by 4 bases and J by 4 bases, with 15 bases between them. CDR3 bases: TGTGCCAGCAGCCCCAGGGACTGGATTTACAATGAGCAGTTCTTC. It specifies CASSPRDWIYNEQFF.

This clonotype has ten or more counts. The chain employs TRBV29-1 and TRBJ2-1; 10 positions match TRBD2. CDR3 length equals 14 residues. CDR1 and CDR2 (germline): SQVTM, ANQGSEA. The V segment lost 4 bases and the J segment 8 bases; nucleotides outside the gene matches: 8. CDR3 protein: CSVGPSGSEHEQFF. CDR3 nucleotides: TGCAGCGTTGGCCCTAGCGGGAGCGAGCATGAGCAGTTCTTC.

A few counts support this clonotype. Germline is not matched at one junction end, which may reflect a read error. J is TRBJ2-7 and V is TRBV2; 8 positions match TRBD2. The CDR3 is 14 amino acids. Germline values: CDR1 SNHLY, CDR2 FYNNEI. This chain's CDR3 is CASRTSVSTYERYF. CDR3 DNA: TGTGCCAGCAGGACTAGCGTTTCGACCTACGAGCGGTACTTC. Supplemented by reference TRBV2 and TRBJ2-7, the full variable domain reads EPEVTQTPSHQVTQMGQEVILRCVPISNHLYFYWYRQILGQKVEFLVSFYNNEISEKSEIFDDQFSVERPDGSNFTLKIRSTKLEDSAMYFCASRTSVSTYERYFGPGTRLTVT.

The CDR3 DNA sequence: TGTGCCAGCAGCGGAGCGGCCAGGGGTGAAAAACTGTTTTTT. Its protein is CASSGAARGEKLFF. The V call is TRBV7-9, the J call TRBJ1-4; D may be TRBD1 (6 bases). The CDR3 is 14 amino acids. Germline V gene data show CDR1 as SEHNR and CDR2 as FQNEAQ (reference sequence). The V gene lost 5 bases and the J gene lost 7 bases, with 14 bases spanning the gap.

This clonotype was seen repeatedly, ten times or more. The chain links TRBV18 to TRBJ2-3; no clear D gene. This CDR3 spans 13 amino acids. Germline V gene lookup returns CDR1 KGHSH and CDR2 LQKENI. Trimming pared 5 bases from V and 0 bases from J, leaving 6 bases between. The CDR3 DNA follows: TGTGCCAGCTCAGCGACTAGCACAGATACGCAGTATTTT. Its protein is CASSATSTDTQYF.

The V call is TRBV9, the J call TRBJ2-1, with D perhaps TRBD1 (5 bases). CDR1 and CDR2 (germline): SGDLS, YYNGEE. With 3 bases removed from V and 10 bases from J, the gap between germline ends came to 14 bases. The CDR3 covers 13 residues. The CDR3, as DNA: TGTGCCAGCAGCGAGACACAACGGACAGAGCAGTTCTTC. Protein sequence: CASSETQRTEQFF.

This clonotype was detected only once. The J gene is TRBJ1-5, the V gene TRBV19, with TRBD1 matching 7 bases. Trimming took 7 bases from V and 7 from J; bases not matched to a gene: 7. The CDR3 is 13 amino acids. CDR1 and CDR2 (germline): LNHDA, SQIVND (reference sequence). In DNA form, the CDR3 reads TGTGCCAGTAACAGGGGTTTTTACCAGCCCCAGCATTTT. It specifies CASNRGFYQPQHF.

This clonotype appeared many times. The chain is built from TRBV20-1 and TRBJ2-1; perhaps TRBD2 as D (5 bases). Germline-derived CDR1 and CDR2 are DFQATT and SNEGSKA (reference sequence). Trimming cost V 3 bases and J 8 bases, with 8 bases left between them. The CDR3 runs to 11 residues. The CDR3 loop is CSASTGYEQFF. Here the CDR3 DNA reads TGCAGTGCTAGTACGGGGTATGAGCAGTTCTTC.

This clonotype has just a few counts. The V and J genes are TRBV7-3 and TRBJ2-1, with D unclear. Trimming took 5 bases from V and 14 from J, leaving 28 bases between them. Germline CDR1 reads SGHTA; CDR2 reads FQGTGA. This CDR3 has 16 residues. The CDR3 here is CASSADGPVAVSSEFF. CDR3 bases: TGTGCCAGCAGCGCAGATGGACCAGTCGCGGTCTCGTCGGAGTTCTTC.